This record covers a single T cell receptor (beta chain). Its antigen is still unknown. No base qualities exist here, and no much larger clone lies one base off it. This sample is part of a study of blood T cells in healthy people across ages (dated by TCRdb to about 2015). With regard to the full study: In model experiments, template switching captured about one uniquely barcoded TCR beta cDNA molecule for every two T cells. The donors were split into four age groups: young (average 16 years), middle-aged (around 37), aged (roughly 60) and long-lived (82). To avoid experimental bias, donors of different ages were randomly spread across the sequencing lanes. Using the same blood draw, the study looked at two additional independent replicas of 1 million unique cDNA reads for two donors, one aged 18 to 30 and the other aged 80 or older. To track age-related changes in TCR beta repertoire diversity, the study relied on deep sequencing normalized with unique cDNA molecular identifiers. Results and caveats for the whole study, not just this receptor: Since profiling was done on bulk unsorted PBMCs, naive and antigen-experienced compartments could not be conclusively compared. As age increased, observed TCR beta diversity per million T cells dropped in a roughly linear way, and a significant reduction was already evident by age 40. The CMV infection status of donors was not known, potentially confounding age-related changes in expanded clonotypes. There was a strong correlation between observed TCR beta diversity and the percentage of naive T cells measured by flow cytometry. Compared with the aged group, the long-lived group had more naive CD4+ T cells, fewer expanded clones and increased TCR diversity, suggesting age selection. Total diversity estimates from one million sequenced T cells were considered lower bounds and underestimates.

Donors were under 40 systemically healthy Caucasian individuals from Russia aged 6 to 90 years. Each donor gave approximately 10 milliliters of peripheral blood, collected into EDTA-treated Vacutainer tubes. PBMCs were isolated by Ficoll-Paque density-gradient centrifugation, with at least 7 million obtained per sample. Trizol reagent was used to extract total RNA from PBMCs, with at least 5.5 micrograms per sample. Naive CD45RAhigh/CD27high T cell percentages were measured by flow cytometry on a PBMC aliquot from every donor. Library creation used 5' RACE. For sequencing, an Illumina HiSeq 2500 was employed. A second PCR of 7 to 11 cycles was performed with a sample-barcoded 5' primer and a J-beta primer mix. Each TCR beta cDNA molecule received a unique molecular identifier from a template-switch 5' adaptor carrying 12 random nucleotides. Each sample yielded at least 3 million CDR3-containing paired-end reads. First-strand cDNA was synthesized from all RNA with the Mint cDNA synthesis kit, primed by a TRBC-specific oligonucleotide. Following uracil-DNA glycosylase treatment, a first 18-cycle PCR with universal primers M1SS and BC2_uni_R was performed on all cDNA. In the paper's pipeline: For normalization, 1 million high-quality reads were randomly selected from each sample, with every read carrying a distinct molecular identifier. Instead of being binned into consensus sequences, reads with shared molecular identifiers were discarded. MiTCR, run with a Q25 quality threshold and the strictest error-elimination algorithm, handled CDR3 identification, clonotype clustering and error correction. Lower-bound total TCR beta diversity was estimated with a nonparametric unseen species model using Euler transformation. In TCRdb, the public reads were trimmed at Q25 with fastp and aligned with MiXCR, with productive beta chains retained. Every distinct CDR3 protein forms one entry, paired with its most common genes and DNA. TCRdb assigned the V and J calls; the authors' analysis was not used. The sample table records about 640,000 distinct CDR3 sequences; roughly 43% of these occur just once. The ten largest clones take up 30% of the sample.

The germline V gene (reference sequence) provides CDR1 PRHDT and CDR2 FYEKMQ. Reading from cysteine to phenylalanine, the CDR3 counts 13 amino acids. The kept DNA is CDR3 alone, 39 bases in frame from the first base. Sequencing was carried out using blood. The receptor chain draws on TRBV13 and TRBJ2-5; a tentative D call is TRBD2 (6 bases match). The DNA end lines up better with TRBJ2-1; the J call may be wrong. This receptor was identified in a man of 80 years or more in good health. The CDR3 loop reads CASTWGEKETQFF. The sequenced DNA is TGTGCCAGCACCTGGGGGGAAAAAGAGACCCAGTTCTTC.